This T cell receptor (beta chain) is from a study of T-cell reconstitution after alpha-beta-depleted transplantation in children. The CDR3 has 16 residues. Per the germline V gene, CDR1 is MNHNS and CDR2 is SASEGT. Trimming cost V 7 bases and J 4 bases; bases outside gene matches: 10. Researchers prepared the TCRbeta library using unique molecular identifiers, the study reports. TCRdb ran MiXCR on the PCR reads and lists one entry per CDR3 protein. The table includes more than 550,000 distinct CDR3 sequences, about 10% detected once. This clonotype turned up a few times. The rearrangement links TRBV6-1 to TRBJ2-1; 10 bases align to TRBD2. This clonotype originated in a human donor who donated a stem cell graft to a child with acute myeloid leukemia. Specimen: PBMCs from the stem cell graft donor, collected from the stem cell graft. The CDR3 DNA reads as TGTGCCAGCACCCACGGAGCGGGAGGGAAGTACAATGAGCAGTTCTTC. It encodes CASTHGAGGKYNEQFF.